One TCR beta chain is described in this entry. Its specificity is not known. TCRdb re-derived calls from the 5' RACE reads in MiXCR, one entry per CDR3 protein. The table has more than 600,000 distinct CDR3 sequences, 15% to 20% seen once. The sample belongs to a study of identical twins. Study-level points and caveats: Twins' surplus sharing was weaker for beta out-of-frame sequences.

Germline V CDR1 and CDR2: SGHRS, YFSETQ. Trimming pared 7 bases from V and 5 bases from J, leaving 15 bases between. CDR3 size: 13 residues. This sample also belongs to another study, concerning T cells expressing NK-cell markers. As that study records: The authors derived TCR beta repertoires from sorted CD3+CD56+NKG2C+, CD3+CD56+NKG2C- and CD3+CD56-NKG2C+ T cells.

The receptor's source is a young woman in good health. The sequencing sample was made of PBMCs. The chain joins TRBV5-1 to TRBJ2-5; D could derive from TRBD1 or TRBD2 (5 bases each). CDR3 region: CASFEGNLETQYF. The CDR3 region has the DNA TGCGCCAGCTTCGAGGGGAACCTCGAGACCCAGTACTTC.